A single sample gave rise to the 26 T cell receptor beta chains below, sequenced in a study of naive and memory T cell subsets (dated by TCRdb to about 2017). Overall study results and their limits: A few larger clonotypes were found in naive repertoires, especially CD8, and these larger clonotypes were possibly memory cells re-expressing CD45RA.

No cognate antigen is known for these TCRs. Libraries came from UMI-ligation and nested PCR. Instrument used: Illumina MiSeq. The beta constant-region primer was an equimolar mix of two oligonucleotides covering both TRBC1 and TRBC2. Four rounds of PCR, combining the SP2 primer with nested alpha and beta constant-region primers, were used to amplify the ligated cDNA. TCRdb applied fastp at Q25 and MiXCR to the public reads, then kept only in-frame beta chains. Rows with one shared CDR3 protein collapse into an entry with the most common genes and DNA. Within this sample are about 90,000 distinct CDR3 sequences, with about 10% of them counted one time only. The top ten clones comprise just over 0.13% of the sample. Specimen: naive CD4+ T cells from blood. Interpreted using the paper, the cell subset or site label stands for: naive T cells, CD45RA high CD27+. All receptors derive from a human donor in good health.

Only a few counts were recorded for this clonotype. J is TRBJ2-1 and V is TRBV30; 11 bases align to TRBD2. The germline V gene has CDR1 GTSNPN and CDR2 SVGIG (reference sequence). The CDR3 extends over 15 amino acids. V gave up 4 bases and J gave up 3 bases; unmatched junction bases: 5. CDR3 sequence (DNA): TGTGCCTGGATGACACTAGCGGGAGTCTACAATGAGCAGTTCTTC. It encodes CAWMTLAGVYNEQFF.

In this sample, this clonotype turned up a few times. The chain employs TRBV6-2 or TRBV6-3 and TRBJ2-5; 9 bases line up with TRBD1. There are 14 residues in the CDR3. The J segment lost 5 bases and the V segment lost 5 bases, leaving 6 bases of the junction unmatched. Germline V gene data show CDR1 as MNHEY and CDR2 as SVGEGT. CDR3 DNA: TGTGCCAGCAGTGGACAGGGGACTGGTGAGACCCAGTACTTC. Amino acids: CASSGQGTGETQYF.

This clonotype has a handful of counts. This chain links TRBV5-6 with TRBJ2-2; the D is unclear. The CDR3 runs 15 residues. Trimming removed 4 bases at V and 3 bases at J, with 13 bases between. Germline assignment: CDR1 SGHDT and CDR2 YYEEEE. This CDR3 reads CASSRYDRDTGELFF. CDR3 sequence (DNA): TGTGCCAGCAGCCGATACGATAGAGACACCGGGGAGCTGTTTTTT.

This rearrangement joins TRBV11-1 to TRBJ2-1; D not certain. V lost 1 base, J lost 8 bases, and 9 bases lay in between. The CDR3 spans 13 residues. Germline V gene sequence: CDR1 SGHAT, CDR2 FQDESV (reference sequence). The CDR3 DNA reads TGTGCCAGCAGCTTAGAGTTGCGGTATGAGCAGTTCTTC. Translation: CASSLELRYEQFF.

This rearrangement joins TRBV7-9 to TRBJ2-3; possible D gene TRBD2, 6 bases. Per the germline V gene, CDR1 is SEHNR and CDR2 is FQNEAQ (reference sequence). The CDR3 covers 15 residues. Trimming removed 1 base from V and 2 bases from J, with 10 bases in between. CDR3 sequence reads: CASSLVGLTTDTQYF. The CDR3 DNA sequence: TGTGCCAGCAGCTTAGTGGGACTGACCACAGATACGCAGTATTTT.

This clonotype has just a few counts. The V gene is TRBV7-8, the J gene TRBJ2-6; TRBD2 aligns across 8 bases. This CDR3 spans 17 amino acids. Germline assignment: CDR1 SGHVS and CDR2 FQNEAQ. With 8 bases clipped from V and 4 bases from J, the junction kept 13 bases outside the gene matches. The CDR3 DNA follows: TGTGCCAGCGCAAAGGAGACTAGCGATTTCGGGGCCAACGTCCTGACTTTC. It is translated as CASAKETSDFGANVLTF.

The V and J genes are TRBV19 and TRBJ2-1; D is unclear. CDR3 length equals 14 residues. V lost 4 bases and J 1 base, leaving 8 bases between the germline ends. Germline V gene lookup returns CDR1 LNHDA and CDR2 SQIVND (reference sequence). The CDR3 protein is CASSSPGSYNEQFF. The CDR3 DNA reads TGTGCCAGTAGTAGCCCCGGGTCCTACAATGAGCAGTTCTTC. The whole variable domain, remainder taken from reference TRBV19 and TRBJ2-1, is DGGITQSPKYLFRKEGQNVTLSCEQNLNHDAMYWYRQDPGQGLRLIYYSQIVNDFQKGDIAEGYSVSREKKESFPLTVTSAQKNPTAFYLCASSSPGSYNEQFFGPGTRLTVL.

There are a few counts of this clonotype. CDR3 residues: CASRRLAGDTDTQYF. For the CDR3, the DNA is TGTGCCAGCAGAAGACTAGCGGGGGACACAGATACGCAGTATTTT. The chain couples TRBV12-3 or TRBV12-4 to TRBJ2-3; TRBD2 agrees at 12 bases. The CDR3 contains 15 residues. V shed 6 bases, J shed 2 bases, and the junction held 3 bases outside the gene matches.

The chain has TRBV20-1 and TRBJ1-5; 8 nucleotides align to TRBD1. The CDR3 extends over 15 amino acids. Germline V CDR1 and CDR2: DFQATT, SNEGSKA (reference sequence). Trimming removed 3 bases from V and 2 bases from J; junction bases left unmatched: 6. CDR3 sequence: CSASQTGERNQPQHF. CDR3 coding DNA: TGCAGTGCTAGCCAGACAGGGGAGCGCAATCAGCCCCAGCATTTT.

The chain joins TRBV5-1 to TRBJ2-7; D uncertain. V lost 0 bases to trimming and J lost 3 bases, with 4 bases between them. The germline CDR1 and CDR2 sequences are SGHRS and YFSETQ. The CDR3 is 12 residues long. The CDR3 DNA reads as TGCGCCAGCAGCTTGGAACACTACGAGCAGTACTTC. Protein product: CASSLEHYEQYF.

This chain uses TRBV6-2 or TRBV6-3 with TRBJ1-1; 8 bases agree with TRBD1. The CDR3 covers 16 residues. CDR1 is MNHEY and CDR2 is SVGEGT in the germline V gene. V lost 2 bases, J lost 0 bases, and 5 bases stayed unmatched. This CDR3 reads CASSYIGTGVNTEAFF. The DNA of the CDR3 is TGTGCCAGCAGTTACATTGGGACAGGCGTGAACACTGAAGCTTTCTTT.

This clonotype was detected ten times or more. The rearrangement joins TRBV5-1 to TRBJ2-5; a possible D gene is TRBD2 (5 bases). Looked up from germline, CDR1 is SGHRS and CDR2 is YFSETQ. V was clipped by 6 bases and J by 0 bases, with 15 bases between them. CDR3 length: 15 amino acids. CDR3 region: CASKVRGENQETQYF. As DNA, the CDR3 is TGCGCCAGCAAAGTACGGGGAGAAAACCAAGAGACCCAGTACTTC.

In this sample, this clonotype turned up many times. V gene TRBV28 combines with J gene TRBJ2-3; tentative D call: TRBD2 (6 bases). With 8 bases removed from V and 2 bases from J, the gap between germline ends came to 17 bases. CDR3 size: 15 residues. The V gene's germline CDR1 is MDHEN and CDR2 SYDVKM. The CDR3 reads CASQPAGLATDTQYF. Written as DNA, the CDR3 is TGTGCCAGCCAGCCGGCGGGGCTAGCCACAGATACGCAGTATTTT. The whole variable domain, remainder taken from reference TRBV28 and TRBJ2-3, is DVKVTQSSRYLVKRTGEKVFLECVQDMDHENMFWYRQDPGLGLRLIYFSYDVKMKEKGDIPEGYSVSREKKERFSLILESASTNQTSMYLCASQPAGLATDTQYFGPGTRLTVL.

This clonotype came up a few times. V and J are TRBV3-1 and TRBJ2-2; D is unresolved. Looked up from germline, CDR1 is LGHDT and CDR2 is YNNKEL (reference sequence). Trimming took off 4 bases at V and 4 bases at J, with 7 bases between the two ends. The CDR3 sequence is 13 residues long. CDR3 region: CASSPRPTGELFF. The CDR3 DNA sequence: TGTGCCAGCAGCCCACGGCCCACCGGGGAGCTGTTTTTT.

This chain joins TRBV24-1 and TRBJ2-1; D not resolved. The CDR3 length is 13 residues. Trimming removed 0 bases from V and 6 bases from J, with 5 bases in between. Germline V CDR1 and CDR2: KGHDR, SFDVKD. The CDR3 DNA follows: TGTGCCACCAGTGATTTGACCGGCAATGAGCAGTTCTTC. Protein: CATSDLTGNEQFF.

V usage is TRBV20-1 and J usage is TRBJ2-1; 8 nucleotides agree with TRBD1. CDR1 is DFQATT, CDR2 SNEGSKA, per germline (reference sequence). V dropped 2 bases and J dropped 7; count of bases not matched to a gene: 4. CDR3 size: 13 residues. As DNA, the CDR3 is TGCAGTGCTAGACGCACAGGGGGTAATGAGCAGTTCTTC. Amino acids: CSARRTGGNEQFF.

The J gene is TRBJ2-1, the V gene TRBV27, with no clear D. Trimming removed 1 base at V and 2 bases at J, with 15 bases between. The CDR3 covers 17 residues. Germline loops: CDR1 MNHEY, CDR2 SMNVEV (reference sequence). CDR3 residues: CASSLLSDATTYNEQFF. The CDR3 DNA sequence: TGTGCCAGCAGTTTATTATCGGACGCAACTACCTACAATGAGCAGTTCTTC.

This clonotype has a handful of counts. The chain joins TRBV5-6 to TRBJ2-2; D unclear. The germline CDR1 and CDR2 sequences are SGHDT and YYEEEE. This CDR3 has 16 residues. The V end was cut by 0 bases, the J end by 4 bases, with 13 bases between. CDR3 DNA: TGTGCCAGCAGCTTGGGCTCCCTAAAAGCCACCGGGGAGCTGTTTTTT. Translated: CASSLGSLKATGELFF.

The CDR3 protein is CASSIRAVYNEQFF. DNA for the CDR3: TGTGCCAGTAGTATCCGGGCAGTCTACAATGAGCAGTTCTTC. This sequence joins TRBV19 and TRBJ2-1; D gene unclear. Between the trimmed V and J ends, which lost 3 bases and 3 bases, there was a span of 9 bases. CDR3 length: 14 amino acids. Per germline, CDR1 LNHDA and CDR2 SQIVND (reference sequence).

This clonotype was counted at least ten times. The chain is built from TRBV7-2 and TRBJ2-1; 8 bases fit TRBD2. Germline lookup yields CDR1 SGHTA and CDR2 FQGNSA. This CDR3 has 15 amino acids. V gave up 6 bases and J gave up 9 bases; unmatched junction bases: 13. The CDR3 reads CASRPGHLAGGEQFF. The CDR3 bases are TGTGCCAGCAGACCTGGACATCTGGCGGGAGGTGAGCAGTTCTTC.

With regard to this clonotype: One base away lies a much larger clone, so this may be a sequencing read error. The CDR3 reads CVSSELEGYPDF. DNA for the CDR3: TGTGTCAGCAGTGAGTTGGAGGGCTACCCAGACTTC. The genes are TRBV2 and TRBJ2-7; D is perhaps TRBD2 (6 bases). The CDR3 is 12 residues long. Germline CDR1 is SNHLY and CDR2 is FYNNEI. Full variable domain (missing parts from reference TRBV2 and TRBJ2-7): EPEVTQTPSHQVTQMGQEVILRCVPISNHLYFYWYRQILGQKVEFLVSFYNNEISEKSEIFDDQFSVERPDGSNFTLKIRSTKLEDSAMYFCVSSELEGYPDFGPGTRLTVT.

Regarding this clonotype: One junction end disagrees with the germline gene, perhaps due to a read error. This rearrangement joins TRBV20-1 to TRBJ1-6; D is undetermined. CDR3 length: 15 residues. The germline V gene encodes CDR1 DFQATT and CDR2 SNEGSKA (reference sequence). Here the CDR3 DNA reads TGCAGTACTAGAGGGAGCGGCAGGCCTCATTCACCCCTCCACTTT. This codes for CSTRGSGRPHSPLHF.

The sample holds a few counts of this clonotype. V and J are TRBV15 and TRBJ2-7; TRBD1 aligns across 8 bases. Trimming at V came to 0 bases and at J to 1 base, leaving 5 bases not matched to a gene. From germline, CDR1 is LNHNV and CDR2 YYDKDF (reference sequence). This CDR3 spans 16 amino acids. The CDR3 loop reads CATSRDGTGSSYEQYF. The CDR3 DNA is TGTGCCACCAGCAGAGATGGGACAGGATCGTCCTACGAGCAGTACTTC.

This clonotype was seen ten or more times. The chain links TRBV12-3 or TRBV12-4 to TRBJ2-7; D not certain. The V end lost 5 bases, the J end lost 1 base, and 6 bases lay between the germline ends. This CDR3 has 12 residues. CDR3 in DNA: TGTGCCAGCAGTCGGAGATCCTACGAGCAGTACTTC. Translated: CASSRRSYEQYF.

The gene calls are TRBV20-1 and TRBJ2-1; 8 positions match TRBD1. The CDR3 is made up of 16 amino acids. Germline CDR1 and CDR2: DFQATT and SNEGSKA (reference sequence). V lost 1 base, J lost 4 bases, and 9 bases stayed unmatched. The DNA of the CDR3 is TGCAGTGCTAGAGCCACCCTGACAGGGGCATACAATGAGCAGTTCTTC. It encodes CSARATLTGAYNEQFF.

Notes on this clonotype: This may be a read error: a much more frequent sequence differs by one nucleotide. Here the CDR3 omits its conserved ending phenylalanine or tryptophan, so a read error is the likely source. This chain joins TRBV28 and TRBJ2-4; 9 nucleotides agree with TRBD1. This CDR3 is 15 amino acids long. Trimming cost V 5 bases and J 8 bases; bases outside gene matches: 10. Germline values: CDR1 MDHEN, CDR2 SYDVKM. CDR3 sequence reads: CASSKGGTGLYIQYL. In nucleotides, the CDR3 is TGTGCCAGCAGTAAGGGTGGGACAGGGTTATACATTCAGTACTTA.